The subject of this entry is one T cell receptor (beta chain). The antigen remains undetermined. These data come from a study of shared clonotypes between healthy human individuals. Study-wide results and caveats: The four-donor shared clonotypes exceeded non-shared clonotypes in generation probability, with non-shared ones scoring lower.

The CDR3 has 12 residues. Between the trimmed V and J ends, which lost 5 bases and 4 bases, there was a span of 8 bases. CDR1 and CDR2 (germline): SGHTA, FQGNSA. Only in-frame clones appear in the TCRdb table, and some are missing; sequencing was by immunoSEQ multiplex PCR. This table has around 2.1 million clones, approximately 96% appearing once. Input material: naive CD4+ T cells sorted from blood. As to subset: CD45RA+ positively selected. The source is a man aged 18 to 30 in good health. J is TRBJ2-5 and V is TRBV7-2; D gene ambiguous. The CDR3 region is CASSTSLETQYF. In nucleotides, the CDR3 is TGTGCCAGCAGCACCAGTTTAGAGACCCAGTACTTC.